These 5 T cell receptor beta chains came from one sample sequenced in a study of T cells in localized non-small cell lung cancer. Profiled with immunoSEQ multiplex PCR; TCRdb holds only in-frame clones, not every one. Of about 35,000 clones in the sample, 90% were seen once. The sample was peripheral blood, taken before any cancer treatment. The receptors come from a man between 40 and 69 years old with stage I lung adenocarcinoma.

The chain carries TRBV19 and TRBJ1-5; no definite D call. This CDR3 contains 15 residues. V lost 9 bases and J lost 0, with 15 bases in between. Germline V CDR1 and CDR2: LNHDA, SQIVND (reference sequence). The CDR3 DNA follows: TGTGCCAGCAGACCAGACCCTTATAGCAATCAGCCCCAGCATTTT. Translated: CASRPDPYSNQPQHF.

This chain uses TRBV5-6 with TRBJ1-1; the D is unclear. V was clipped by 0 bases and J by 3 bases, with 6 bases between them. The germline CDR1 and CDR2 sequences are SGHDT and YYEEEE. This CDR3 region has 13 residues. CDR3 sequence reads: CASSLAGDTEAFF. In nucleotides, the CDR3 is TGTGCCAGCAGCTTGGCCGGGGACACTGAAGCTTTCTTT. Full variable domain (missing parts from reference TRBV5-6 and TRBJ1-1): DAGVTQSPTHLIKTRGQQVTLRCSPKSGHDTVSWYQQALGQGPQFIFQYYEEEERQRGNFPDRFSGHQFPNYSSELNVNALLLGDSALYLCASSLAGDTEAFFGQGTRLTVV.

The gene calls are TRBV6-6 and TRBJ1-5; D ambiguous. This CDR3 comprises 12 residues. The germline CDR1 and CDR2 sequences are MNHNY and SVGAGI (reference sequence). V dropped 2 bases and J dropped 5 bases, with 4 bases sitting between them. As DNA, the CDR3 is TGTGCCAGCAGTTACGGGGATCAGCCCCAGCATTTT. It specifies CASSYGDQPQHF.

The chain links TRBV10-3 to TRBJ1-2, with unresolved D. This CDR3 has 15 residues. CDR1 and CDR2 from the germline V gene are ENHRY and SYGVKD. Trimming stripped 1 base from V and 4 bases from J, with 13 bases between. Here the CDR3 DNA reads TGTGCCATCAGTGAGTTATCCGGGTCAATCTATGGCTACACCTTC. Its protein is CAISELSGSIYGYTF.

V gene TRBV10-2 combines with J gene TRBJ2-7, with unresolved D. V gave up 4 bases and J gave up 5 bases, with 15 bases separating them. Germline-derived CDR1 and CDR2 are WSHSY and SAAADI. The CDR3 totals 14 residues. The CDR3 nucleotides are TGCGCCAGCAGTGTAACTTTAGGGTGGAACGAGCAGTACTTC. Its translation: CASSVTLGWNEQYF.